This TCR beta chain comes out of a study of T cells expressing NK-cell markers. With UMIs, 5'RACE template switching was used to make TCR beta cDNA. TCRdb re-called the 5' RACE reads and catalogs CDR3 proteins one per entry, DNA excluded. This repertoire includes 150,000 to 170,000 distinct CDR3 sequences. CDR1 and CDR2 from the germline V gene are LGHDT and YNNKEL (reference sequence). This CDR3 spans 14 amino acids. The sequence came from a woman aged 45-65 years in good health. V usage is TRBV3-1 and J usage is TRBJ1-2. The sample comprised blood T cells: a sorted CD56 or NKG2C T cell subset, CD4+ or CD8+ T cells, or bulk PBMC T cells (not recorded which). CDR3 sequence reads: CASSQADNPYGYTF.